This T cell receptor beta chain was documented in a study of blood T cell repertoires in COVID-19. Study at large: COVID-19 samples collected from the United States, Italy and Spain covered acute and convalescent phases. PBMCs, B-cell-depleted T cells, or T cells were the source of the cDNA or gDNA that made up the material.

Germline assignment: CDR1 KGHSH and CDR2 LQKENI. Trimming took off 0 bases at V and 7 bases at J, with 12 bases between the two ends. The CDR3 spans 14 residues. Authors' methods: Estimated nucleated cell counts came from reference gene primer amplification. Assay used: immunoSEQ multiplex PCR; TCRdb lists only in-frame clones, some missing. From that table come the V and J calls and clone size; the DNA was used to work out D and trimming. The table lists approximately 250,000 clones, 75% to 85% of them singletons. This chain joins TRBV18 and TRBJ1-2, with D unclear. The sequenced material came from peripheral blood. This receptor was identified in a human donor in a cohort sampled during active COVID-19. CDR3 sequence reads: CASSPPGVTIGYTF. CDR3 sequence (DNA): TGTGCCAGCTCACCACCAGGAGTAACGATTGGCTACACCTTC.